The next 5 T cell receptor beta chains were all read from a single sample in a study of blood T cell repertoires in COVID-19. Measured with immunoSEQ multiplex PCR; TCRdb has only the in-frame clones, and not every one. The sample includes about 200,000 clones, more than 75% of them seen just once. Sequencing was performed on PBMCs or T cells enriched from blood (not recorded which). Every receptor here comes from a man aged 35 to 55 with acute COVID-19.

This clone was seen at least ten times. The identical CDR3 is also encoded by other nucleotide sequences in the sample. This chain joins TRBV18 and TRBJ1-5, with TRBD1 identical over 10 bases. This CDR3 is built from 15 residues. V lost 3 bases to trimming and J lost 2 bases; unmatched junction nucleotides: 1. The germline gives CDR1 KGHSH, CDR2 LQKENI. The CDR3 region has the DNA TGTGCCAGCTCACCGGACAGGGGGGGCAATCAGCCCCAGCATTTT. Translated: CASSPDRGGNQPQHF.

In regard to this clone: This CDR3 is also generated by other DNA sequences in the sample. The rearrangement uses TRBV15 and TRBJ1-3, with 9 bases identical to TRBD1. J was trimmed by 1 base and V by 3 bases; bases with no gene match: 1. The CDR3 totals 15 residues. CDR1 is LNHNV, CDR2 YYDKDF, per germline (reference sequence). CDR3 sequence reads: CATSRDRGSGNTIYF. CDR3 DNA: TGTGCCACCAGCAGGGACAGGGGTTCTGGAAACACCATATATTTT.

This clone appeared once. This chain uses TRBV27 with TRBJ1-1; D ambiguous. The length of the CDR3 is 11 residues. Between the trimmed V and J ends, which lost 8 bases and 4 bases, there was a span of 8 bases. Germline V gene lookup returns CDR1 MNHEY and CDR2 SMNVEV (reference sequence). Here the CDR3 reads CASGPVTEAFF. Here the CDR3 DNA reads TGTGCCAGCGGCCCAGTCACTGAAGCTTTCTTT.

The chain is built from TRBV27 and TRBJ1-2; D ambiguous. Germline values: CDR1 MNHEY, CDR2 SMNVEV (reference sequence). Trimming shortened V by 3 bases and J by 8 bases, and 19 bases separated the two germline ends. The CDR3 runs to 15 residues. As DNA, the CDR3 is TGTGCCAGCAGTTTCTCCAGATCGGGGTCGGACGGCTACACCTTC. Translated: CASSFSRSGSDGYTF.

The rearrangement uses TRBV4-2 and TRBJ1-6; the D gene is possibly TRBD1 (5 bases). Germline V gives CDR1 LGHNA, CDR2 YNFKEQ. The germline V and J ends were trimmed by 4 bases and 8 bases, with 18 bases remaining between them. The CDR3 loop spans 16 amino acids. The CDR3 nucleotides read TGTGCCAGCAGCCGGGGGGAGGGACGTAGGGATTCACCCCTCCACTTT. This encodes CASSRGEGRRDSPLHF.